These 4 T cell receptor beta chains came from one sample sequenced in a study of response to subunit inactivated influenza vaccine. TCRdb processed the RT-PCR reads anew with MiXCR; each CDR3 protein has one entry. The sample has fewer than 800,000 distinct CDR3 sequences; around a sixth are singletons. Sequencing used PBMCs from blood, obtained approximately 12 days after vaccination. The receptor source for this set is a man aged 50 to 60 who received an inactivated influenza vaccine.

This clonotype was seen a few times. V is TRBV12-3 or TRBV12-4 and J is TRBJ2-3, with D perhaps TRBD1 (6 bases). The ends were cut back, 3 bases at V and 10 bases at J, with 8 bases in the middle. CDR3 length: 11 residues. The CDR3 sequence: CASSLGASQYF. DNA of the CDR3: TGTGCCAGCAGTTTGGGGGCCTCGCAGTATTTT.

This clonotype came up many times. The chain is built from TRBV7-9 and TRBJ1-3, with D possibly matching TRBD1 (6 bases). The CDR3 runs 14 residues. The V end lost 8 bases, the J end lost 2 bases, and 13 bases lay between the germline ends. Per the germline V gene, CDR1 is SEHNR and CDR2 is FQNEAQ (reference sequence). The CDR3 region is CASSPPGAGNTIYF. In nucleotides, the CDR3 is TGTGCCAGCTCACCCCCAGGGGCTGGAAACACCATATATTTT.

V is TRBV9 and J is TRBJ2-1, with D possibly matching TRBD1 (6 bases). The CDR3 covers 16 residues. Germline CDR1 is SGDLS and CDR2 is YYNGEE. V shed 4 bases and J shed 0 bases, with 14 bases lying between them. The CDR3 nucleotides are TGTGCCAGCAGCATCCGGGACATCCGCTCCTACAATGAGCAGTTCTTC. Translated: CASSIRDIRSYNEQFF. The variable domain in full, with the rest retrieved from reference TRBV9 and TRBJ2-1, is DSGVTQTPKHLITATGQRVTLRCSPRSGDLSVYWYQQSLDQGLQFLIQYYNGEERAKGNILERFSAQQFPDLHSELNLSSLELGDSALYFCASSIRDIRSYNEQFFGPGTRLTVL.

A note on this clonotype: With a much larger clone just one base away, this may be a read error. This chain uses TRBV6-5 with TRBJ1-1, with a tentative D call TRBD1 (5 bases). Deletions cut 4 bases from V and 4 bases from J, with 13 bases between. CDR1 and CDR2 from the germline V gene are MNHEY and SVGAGI. CDR3 length: 14 residues. CDR3: CASSLGRGSTEAFF. The CDR3 bases are TGTGCCAGCAGTTTGGGACGAGGGAGCACTGAAGCTTTCTTT.